This T cell receptor (beta chain) originates from a study of control samples from healthy donors and cancer patients. This clone was seen a few times. The assay was immunoSEQ multiplex PCR, and TCRdb's table has in-frame clones only and misses some. Of roughly 120,000 clones listed, about 94% are singletons. The CDR3 has 13 residues. Trimming stripped 7 bases from V and 2 bases from J, with 10 bases between. Germline values: CDR1 SGDLS, CDR2 YYNGEE. The clonotype was recovered from a man aged 30-40 years in good health. The chain couples TRBV9 to TRBJ1-5, with D unclear. The source material was blood. The CDR3 loop is CASGGLGNQPQHF. The CDR3 DNA reads TGTGCCAGCGGTGGTTTAGGCAATCAGCCCCAGCATTTT.